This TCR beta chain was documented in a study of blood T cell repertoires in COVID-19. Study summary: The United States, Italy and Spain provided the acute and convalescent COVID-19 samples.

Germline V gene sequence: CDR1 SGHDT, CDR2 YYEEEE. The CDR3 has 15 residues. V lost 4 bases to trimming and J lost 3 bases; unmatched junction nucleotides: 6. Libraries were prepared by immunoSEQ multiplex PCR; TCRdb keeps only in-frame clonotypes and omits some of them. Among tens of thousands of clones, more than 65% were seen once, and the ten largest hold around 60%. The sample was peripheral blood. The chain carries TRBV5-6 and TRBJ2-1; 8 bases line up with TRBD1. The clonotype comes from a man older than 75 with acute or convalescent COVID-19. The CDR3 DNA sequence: TGTGCCAGCAGCCCAACAGGGGGAGACTACAATGAGCAGTTCTTC. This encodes CASSPTGGDYNEQFF.